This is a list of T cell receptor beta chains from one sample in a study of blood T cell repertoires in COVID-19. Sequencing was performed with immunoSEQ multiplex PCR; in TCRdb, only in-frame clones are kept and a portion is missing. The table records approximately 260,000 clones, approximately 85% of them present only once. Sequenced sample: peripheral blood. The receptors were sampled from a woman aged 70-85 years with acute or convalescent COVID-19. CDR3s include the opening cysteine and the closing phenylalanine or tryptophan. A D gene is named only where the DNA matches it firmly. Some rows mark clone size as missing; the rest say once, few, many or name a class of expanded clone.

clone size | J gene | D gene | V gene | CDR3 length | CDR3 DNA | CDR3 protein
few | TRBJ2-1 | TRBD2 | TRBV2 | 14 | TGTGCCAGCAGCTATAGCGGGGCCGTTAATGAGCAGTTCTTC | CASSYSGAVNEQFF
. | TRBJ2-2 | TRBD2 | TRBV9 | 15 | TGTGCCAGCAGCGTAGCCGGGGGGAGTACCGGGGAGCTGTTTTTT | CASSVAGGSTGELFF
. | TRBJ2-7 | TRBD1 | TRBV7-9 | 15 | TGTGCCAGCAGTCCCGCCGGGACAGGGCGACACGAGCAGTACTTC | CASSPAGTGRHEQYF
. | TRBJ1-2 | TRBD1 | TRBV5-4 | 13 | TGTGCCAGCAGCTCCCAGGGACAGGGTCCCTACACCTTC | CASSSQGQGPYTF
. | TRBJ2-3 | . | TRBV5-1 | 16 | TGCGCCAGCAGCTCGGGGGTAGGTCAAGTATCGGATACGCAGTATTTT | CASSSGVGQVSDTQYF
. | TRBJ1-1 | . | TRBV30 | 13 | TGTGCCTGGAGTGTAGCGGTGAACACTGAAGCTTTCTTT | CAWSVAVNTEAFF
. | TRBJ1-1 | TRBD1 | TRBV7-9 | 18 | TGTGCCAGCAGTAAGTTGGCCGGACAGGGGGGCTACAACACTGAAGCTTTCTTT | CASSKLAGQGGYNTEAFF
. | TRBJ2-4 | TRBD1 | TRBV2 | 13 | TGTGCCAGCAGTACAGGGGGGTTAAACATTCAGTACTTC | CASSTGGLNIQYF
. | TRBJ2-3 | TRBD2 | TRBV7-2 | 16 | TGTGCCAGCAGCTCCAGCGGGGGGCCTAGCACAGATACGCAGTATTTT | CASSSSGGPSTDTQYF
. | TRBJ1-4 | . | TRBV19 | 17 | TGTGCCAGTAGTGCCATTCCAGGGAGGTCAGCTAATGAAAAACTGTTTTTT | CASSAIPGRSANEKLFF
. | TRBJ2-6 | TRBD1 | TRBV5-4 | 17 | TGTGCCAGCAGCTTCGGGACAGGGGTTGCTGGGGCCAACGTCCTGACTTTC | CASSFGTGVAGANVLTF
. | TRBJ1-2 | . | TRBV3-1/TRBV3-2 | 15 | TGTGCCAGCAGCCTCCGGGACAACCAGGGTATTGGCTACACCTTC | CASSLRDNQGIGYTF
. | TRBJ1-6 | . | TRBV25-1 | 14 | TGTGCCAGCAGTTTGCGGCAGGGAGGTTCACCCCTCCACTTT | CASSLRQGGSPLHF
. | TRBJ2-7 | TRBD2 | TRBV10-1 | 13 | TGCGCCAGCAGTGAGGGGAGCGGGGACGAGCAGTACTTC | CASSEGSGDEQYF
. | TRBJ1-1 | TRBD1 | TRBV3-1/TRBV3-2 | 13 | TGTGCCAGCAGCCCCCGGACAGGGGGGGGCGCTTTCTTT | CASSPRTGGGAFF
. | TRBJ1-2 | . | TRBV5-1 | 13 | TGCGCCAGCAGCTTGGGAGGGAACTATGGCTACACCTTC | CASSLGGNYGYTF
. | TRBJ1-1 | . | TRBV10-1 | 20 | TGCGCCAGCAGTTCTTACAACCCCCACCGGGTAGGAATCATGAACACTGAAGCTTTCTTT | CASSSYNPHRVGIMNTEAFF
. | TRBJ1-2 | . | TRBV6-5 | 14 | TGTGCCAGCAGGGAGACAGTCTTGGGCTATGGCTACACCTTC | CASRETVLGYGYTF
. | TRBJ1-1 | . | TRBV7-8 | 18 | TGTGCCAGCAGCTTAAGGGTTTGGGGGGGAGTGAAGAACACTGAAGCTTTCTTT | CASSLRVWGGVKNTEAFF
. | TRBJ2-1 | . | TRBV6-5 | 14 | TGTGCCAGCAGCCTTGACGGGGGGCTCAATGAGCAGTTCTTC | CASSLDGGLNEQFF
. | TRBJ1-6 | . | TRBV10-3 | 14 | TGTGCCATCGGGTCCCAGGGCCTTAATTCACCCCTCCACTTT | CAIGSQGLNSPLHF
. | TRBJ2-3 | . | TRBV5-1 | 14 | TGCGCCAGCAGCTCTGGGGCTAGCACAGATACGCAGTATTTT | CASSSGASTDTQYF
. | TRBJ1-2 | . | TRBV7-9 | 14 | TGTGCCAGCAGCTACCTGACAGCGACTCATGGCTACACCTTC | CASSYLTATHGYTF
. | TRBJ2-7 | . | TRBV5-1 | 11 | TGCGCCAGCAGCGCGACTTACGAGCAGTACTTC | CASSATYEQYF
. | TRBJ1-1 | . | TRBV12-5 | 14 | TGTGCTAGTGCCTGGAGACGGCAGAACACTGAAGCTTTCTTT | CASAWRRQNTEAFF
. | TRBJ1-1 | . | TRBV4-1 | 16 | TGCGCCAGCAGCCAAGGCCAGGGGAGATGGAACACTGAAGCTTTCTTT | CASSQGQGRWNTEAFF
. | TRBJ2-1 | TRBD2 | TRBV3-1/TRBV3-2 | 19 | TGTGCCAGCAGCCGATCGACTAGCGGGGGGGCATTAACCTACAATGAGCAGTTCTTC | CASSRSTSGGALTYNEQFF
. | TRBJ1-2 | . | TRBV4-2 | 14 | TGTGCCAGCAGCCACCCCAGGCGGGGAGATGGCTACACCTTC | CASSHPRRGDGYTF
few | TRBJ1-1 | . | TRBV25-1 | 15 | TGTGCCAGCAGTGAATGGGGCAGGGTGAACACTGAAGCTTTCTTT | CASSEWGRVNTEAFF
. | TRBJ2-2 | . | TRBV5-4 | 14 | TGTGCCAGCAGCTTGTTCGGTTACACCGGGGAGCTGTTTTTT | CASSLFGYTGELFF
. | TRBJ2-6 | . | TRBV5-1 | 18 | TGCGCCAGCAGCTTGGTTTCCGCGGGCTTGGTAGGGGCCAACGTCCTGACTTTC | CASSLVSAGLVGANVLTF
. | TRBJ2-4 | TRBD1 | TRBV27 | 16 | TGTGCCAGCAGCTCTCACATGGGACAGGGGCAAAACATTCAGTACTTC | CASSSHMGQGQNIQYF
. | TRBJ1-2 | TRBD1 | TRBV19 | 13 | TGTGCCATCCGAGGGACAGGGGGAAGTGGCTACACCTTC | CAIRGTGGSGYTF
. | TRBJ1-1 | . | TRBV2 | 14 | TGTGCCAGCAGTGTTACAGGGACGAACACTGAAGCTTTCTTT | CASSVTGTNTEAFF